This entry is about one T cell receptor beta chain. What it recognizes is unknown. These data are taken from a study of a mutant IDH1 vaccine in newly diagnosed glioma. As for the study in general: A roughly 60% male, about 38% female split and a mean age of about 40 years characterized treated patients. Receipt of radiotherapy, temozolomide, or both preceded the study, and most received both. Study-wide findings and caveats: Alterations occurring in top peripheral T cell clonotypes seemed unrelated to pseudoprogression.

Profiling relied on immunoSEQ multiplex PCR, and the TCRdb table lists in-frame clones only, not all of them. The repertoire holds roughly 51,000 clones, with about 81% as singletons. The germline V gene encodes CDR1 SGDLS and CDR2 YYNGEE. The CDR3 is 15 residues long. V dropped 3 bases and J dropped 0; count of bases not matched to a gene: 4. Time point: week 47, end of study. Every vaccine dose comprised 300 ug of mutant IDH1 20-mer peptide plus topical imiquimod. Patients carried new grade 3 or 4 IDH1-mutant astrocytomas lacking nuclear ATRX. This sequence originates from a woman in her twenties or thirties with glioma. Some clones in this sample may be carry-over from other donors' samples. The chain couples TRBV9 to TRBJ1-1; 8 bases are shared with TRBD1. Material: PBMCs, obtained from a glioma patient whose treatment included an IDH1 peptide vaccine. CDR3 loop: CASSARTGLNTEAFF. In DNA, the CDR3 is TGTGCCAGCAGCGCCCGGACAGGGTTGAACACTGAAGCTTTCTTT.